This entry describes one T cell receptor (beta chain). Its antigen is as yet unknown. The trim removed 0 bases at V and 6 bases at J, leaving 10 bases unmatched. The CDR3 spans 16 residues. Germline-derived CDR1 and CDR2 are GTSNPN and SVGIG (reference sequence). These data come from a study of OX40 agonist ivuxolimab in advanced cancers. Looking at the study overall: With ivuxolimab, an agonistic anti-OX40 (CD134) antibody, patients were treated. Ivuxolimab was delivered to patients intravenously every 2 weeks at doses spanning 0.01 to 10 mg/kg. General observations from the study: Compared with CD4+, CD8+ T cells on average had more expanded clones. Relatively little clonal expansion, among the lowest observed, appeared in partial responders at 0.1-3.0 mg/kg.

Data came from immunoSEQ multiplex PCR; TCRdb stores just in-frame clones and leaves some out. The sample includes about 69,000 clones, approximately 93% of them seen just once. The receptor was isolated from an adult with an advanced solid tumor such as melanoma, head and neck, liver or kidney cancer. The rearrangement links TRBV30 to TRBJ2-3; 9 bases line up with TRBD2. This specimen was CD4+ or CD8+ T cells sorted from blood, taken in a trial of the OX40 agonist ivuxolimab. CDR3 nucleotide sequence: TGTGCCTGGAGTGTATTATTTGCGGGAGGGGGTGATACGCAGTATTTT. Translated: CAWSVLFAGGGDTQYF.